This T cell receptor (beta chain) was identified in a study of T-cell reconstitution after alpha-beta-depleted transplantation in children. As concerns this clonotype: The antigen remains unidentified.

Study observations and caveats: The high TCRbeta diversity at day 60 in some patients came from surviving recipient T cells and thymic progenitors.

This sample's TCRbeta library carried unique molecular identifier barcodes. TCRdb reprocessed the PCR reads via MiXCR and lists one record per CDR3 protein. Here the sample spans 300,000 to 400,000 distinct CDR3 sequences, about a quarter being singletons. CDR3 length equals 12 residues. CDR1 SQVTM and CDR2 ANQGSEA come from the germline V gene. V was pared by 7 bases and J by 4 bases, with 7 bases of the junction left unmatched. The chain is built from TRBV29-1 and TRBJ2-7; 7 bases match TRBD1. The receptor's source is a male patient under 18 who had a stem cell transplant for acute lymphoblastic leukemia, so the T cells may come from the graft donor. The material sequenced was PBMCs, mostly from graft donor cells, taken 180 days after TCRalphabeta/CD19-depleted stem cell transplant. The CDR3 loop is CSALTGRYEQYF. In DNA, the CDR3 is TGCAGCGCTCTGACAGGGAGATACGAGCAGTACTTC.